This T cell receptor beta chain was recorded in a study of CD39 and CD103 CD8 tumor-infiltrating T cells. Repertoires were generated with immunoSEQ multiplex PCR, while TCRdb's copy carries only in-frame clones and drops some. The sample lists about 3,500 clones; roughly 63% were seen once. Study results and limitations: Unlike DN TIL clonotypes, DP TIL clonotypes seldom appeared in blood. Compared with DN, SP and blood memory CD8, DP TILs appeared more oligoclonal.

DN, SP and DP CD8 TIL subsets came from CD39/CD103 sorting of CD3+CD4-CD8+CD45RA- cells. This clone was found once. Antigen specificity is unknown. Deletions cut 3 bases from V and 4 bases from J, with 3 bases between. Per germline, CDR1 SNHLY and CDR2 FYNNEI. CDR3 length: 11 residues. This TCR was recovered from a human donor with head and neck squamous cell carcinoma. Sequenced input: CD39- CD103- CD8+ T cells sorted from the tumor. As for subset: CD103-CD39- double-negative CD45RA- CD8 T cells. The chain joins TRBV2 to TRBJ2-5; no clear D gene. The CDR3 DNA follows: TGTGCCAGCAGTGAGAGAGAGACCCAGTACTTC. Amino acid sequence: CASSERETQYF.